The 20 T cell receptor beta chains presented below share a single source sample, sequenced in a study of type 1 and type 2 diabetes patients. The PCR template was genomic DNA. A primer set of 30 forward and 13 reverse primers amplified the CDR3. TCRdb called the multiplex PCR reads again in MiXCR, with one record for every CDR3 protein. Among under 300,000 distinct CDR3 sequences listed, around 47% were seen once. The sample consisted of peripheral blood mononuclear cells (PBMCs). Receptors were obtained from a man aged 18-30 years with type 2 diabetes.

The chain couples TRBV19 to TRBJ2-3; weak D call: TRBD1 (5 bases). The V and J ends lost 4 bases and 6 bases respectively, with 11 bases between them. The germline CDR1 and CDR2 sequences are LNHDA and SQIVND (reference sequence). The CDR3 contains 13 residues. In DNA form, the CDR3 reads TGTGCCAGTAGTACAGGCAGGGTTGATACGCAGTATTTT. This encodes CASSTGRVDTQYF.

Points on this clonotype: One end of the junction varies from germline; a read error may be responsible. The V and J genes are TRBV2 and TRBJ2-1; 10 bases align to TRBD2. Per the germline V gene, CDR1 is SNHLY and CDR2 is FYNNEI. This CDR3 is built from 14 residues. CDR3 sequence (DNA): TGCGCCAGCAGTGGAGCGGGAGGGCCGTCTGGGCAGTTCTTC. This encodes CASSGAGGPSGQFF.

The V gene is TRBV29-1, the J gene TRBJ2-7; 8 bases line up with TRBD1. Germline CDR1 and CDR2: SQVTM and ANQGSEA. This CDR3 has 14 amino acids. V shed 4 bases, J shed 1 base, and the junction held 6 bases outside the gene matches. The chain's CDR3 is CSVGDRRRSYEQYF. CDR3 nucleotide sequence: TGCAGCGTTGGGGACAGGCGCAGGTCCTACGAGCAGTACTTC.

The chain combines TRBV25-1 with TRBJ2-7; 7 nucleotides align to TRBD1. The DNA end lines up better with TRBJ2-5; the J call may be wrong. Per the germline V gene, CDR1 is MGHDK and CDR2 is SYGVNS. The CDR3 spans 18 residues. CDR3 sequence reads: CASSEMGQHVKPKETQYF. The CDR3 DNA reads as TGTGCCAGCAGTGAGATGGGACAGCATGTCAAGCCCAAAGAGACCCAGTACTTC.

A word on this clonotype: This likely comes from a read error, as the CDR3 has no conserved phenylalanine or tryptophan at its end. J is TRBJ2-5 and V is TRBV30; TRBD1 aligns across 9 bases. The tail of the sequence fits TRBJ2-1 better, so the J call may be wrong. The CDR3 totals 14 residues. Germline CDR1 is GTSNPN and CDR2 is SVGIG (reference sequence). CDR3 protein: CAWRTGGGINEQFL. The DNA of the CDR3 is TGTGCCTGGAGAACAGGGGGCGGAATCAATGAGCAGTTCCTC.

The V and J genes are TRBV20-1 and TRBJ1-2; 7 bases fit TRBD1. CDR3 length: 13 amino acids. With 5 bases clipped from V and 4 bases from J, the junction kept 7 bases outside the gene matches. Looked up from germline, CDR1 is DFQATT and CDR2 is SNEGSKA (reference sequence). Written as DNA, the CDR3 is TGCAGTGCTCGCGACAGGGTTGGCTATGGCTACACCTTC. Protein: CSARDRVGYGYTF.

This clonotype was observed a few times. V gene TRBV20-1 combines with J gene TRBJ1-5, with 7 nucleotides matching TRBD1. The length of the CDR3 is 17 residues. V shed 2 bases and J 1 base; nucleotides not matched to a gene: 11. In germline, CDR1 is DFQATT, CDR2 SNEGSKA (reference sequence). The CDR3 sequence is CSARSPGTAASNQPQHF. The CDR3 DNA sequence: TGCAGTGCTAGAAGCCCCGGGACAGCGGCGAGCAATCAGCCCCAGCATTTT.

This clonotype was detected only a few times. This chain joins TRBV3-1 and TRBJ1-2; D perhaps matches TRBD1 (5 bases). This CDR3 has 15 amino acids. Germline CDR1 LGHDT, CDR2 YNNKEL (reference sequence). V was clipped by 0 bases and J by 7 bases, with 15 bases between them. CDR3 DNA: TGTGCCAGCAGCCAAGATGCTGCACTAAGGGGTGGCTACACCTTC. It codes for CASSQDAALRGGYTF.

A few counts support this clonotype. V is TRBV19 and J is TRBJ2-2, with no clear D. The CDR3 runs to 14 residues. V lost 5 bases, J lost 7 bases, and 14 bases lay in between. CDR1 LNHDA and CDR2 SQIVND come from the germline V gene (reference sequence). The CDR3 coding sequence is TGTGCCAGTAGTGCCGTCCCAGGCGGCGGGGAGCTGTTTTTT. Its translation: CASSAVPGGGELFF.

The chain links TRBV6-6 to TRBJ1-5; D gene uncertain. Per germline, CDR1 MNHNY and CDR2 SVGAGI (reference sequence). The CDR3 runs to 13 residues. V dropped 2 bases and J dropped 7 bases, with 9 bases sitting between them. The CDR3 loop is CASSYDEGQPQHF. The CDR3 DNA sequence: TGTGCCAGCAGTTACGATGAGGGACAGCCCCAGCATTTT.

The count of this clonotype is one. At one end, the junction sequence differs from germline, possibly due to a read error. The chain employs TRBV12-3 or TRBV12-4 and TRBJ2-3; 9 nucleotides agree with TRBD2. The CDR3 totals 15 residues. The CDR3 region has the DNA TGTGCCAGCAGTCTAGCGGGGAGATTCACAGATACGCAGTATTTT. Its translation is CASSLAGRFTDTQYF.

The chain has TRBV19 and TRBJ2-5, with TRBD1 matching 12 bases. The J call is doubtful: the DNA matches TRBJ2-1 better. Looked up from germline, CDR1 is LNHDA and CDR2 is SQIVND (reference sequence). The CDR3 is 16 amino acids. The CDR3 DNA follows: TGTGCCAGTAGTCAAAAGGGGACAGGGGGCGAAAATGAGCAGTTCTTC. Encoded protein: CASSQKGTGGENEQFF.

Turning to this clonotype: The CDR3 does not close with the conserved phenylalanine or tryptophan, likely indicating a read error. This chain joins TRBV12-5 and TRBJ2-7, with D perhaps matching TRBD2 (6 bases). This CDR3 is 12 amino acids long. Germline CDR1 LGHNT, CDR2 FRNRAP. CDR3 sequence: CASSLFERVQYI. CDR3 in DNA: TGTGCCAGCAGTCTATTTGAGCGGGTGCAGTACATC.

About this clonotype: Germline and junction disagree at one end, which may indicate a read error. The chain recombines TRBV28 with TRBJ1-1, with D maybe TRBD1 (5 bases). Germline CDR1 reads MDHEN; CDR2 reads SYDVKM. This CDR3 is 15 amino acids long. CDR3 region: CASRPLTDMNTEAFF. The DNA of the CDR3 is TGTGCTAGCAGACCTCTGACAGATATGAACACTGAAGCTTTCTTT.

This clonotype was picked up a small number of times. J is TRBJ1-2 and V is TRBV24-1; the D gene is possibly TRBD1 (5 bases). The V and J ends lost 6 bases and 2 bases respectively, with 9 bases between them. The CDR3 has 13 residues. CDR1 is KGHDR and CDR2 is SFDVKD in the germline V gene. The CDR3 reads CATSNGGNYGYTF. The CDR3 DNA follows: TGTGCCACCAGTAATGGGGGGAACTATGGCTACACCTTC.

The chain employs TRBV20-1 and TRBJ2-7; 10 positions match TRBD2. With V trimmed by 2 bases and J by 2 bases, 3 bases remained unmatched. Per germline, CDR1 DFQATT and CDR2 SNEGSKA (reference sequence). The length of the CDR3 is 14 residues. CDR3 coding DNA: TGCAGTGCTAGATGGCTAGCGGGGGCCTACGAGCAGTACTTC. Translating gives CSARWLAGAYEQYF.

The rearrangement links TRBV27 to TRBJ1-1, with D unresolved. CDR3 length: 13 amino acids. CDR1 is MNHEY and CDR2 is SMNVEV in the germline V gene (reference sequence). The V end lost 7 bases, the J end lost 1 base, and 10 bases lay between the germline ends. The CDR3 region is CASTVNRNTEAFF. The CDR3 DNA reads TGTGCCAGCACCGTAAACCGGAACACTGAAGCTTTCTTT.

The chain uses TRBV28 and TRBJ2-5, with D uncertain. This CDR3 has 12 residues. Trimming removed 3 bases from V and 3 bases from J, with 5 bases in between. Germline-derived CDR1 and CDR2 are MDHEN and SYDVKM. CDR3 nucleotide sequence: TGTGCCAGCAGTTTTCTCGAAGAGACCCAGTACTTC. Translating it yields CASSFLEETQYF.

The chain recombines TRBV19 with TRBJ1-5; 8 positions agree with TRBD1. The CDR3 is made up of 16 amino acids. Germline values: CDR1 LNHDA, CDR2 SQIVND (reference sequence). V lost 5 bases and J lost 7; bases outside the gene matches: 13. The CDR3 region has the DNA TGTGCCAGTAGTCCCCAGGGGCAGGGGGCCTACCAGCCCCAGCATTTT. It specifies CASSPQGQGAYQPQHF.

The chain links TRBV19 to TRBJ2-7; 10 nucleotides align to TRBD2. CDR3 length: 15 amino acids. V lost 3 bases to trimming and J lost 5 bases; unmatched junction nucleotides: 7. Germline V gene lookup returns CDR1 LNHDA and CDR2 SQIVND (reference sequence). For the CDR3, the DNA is TGTGCCAGTAGTATTTCTAGCGGGAGTCTCGACGAGCAGTACTTC. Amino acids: CASSISSGSLDEQYF.